These 8 T cell receptor beta chains originate from one sample sequenced in a study of control samples from healthy donors and cancer patients. Only in-frame clones appear in the TCRdb table, and some are missing; sequencing was by immunoSEQ multiplex PCR. The repertoire includes over 25,000 clones, about 85% of them detected once, and less than 5% sits in the top ten. The material sequenced was formalin-fixed, paraffin-embedded tissue. These receptors came from a female donor with melanoma.

This clone was picked up a small number of times. The rearrangement links TRBV3-1 (or the pseudogene TRBV3-2) to TRBJ1-3, with D perhaps TRBD1 (5 bases). Per the germline V gene, CDR1 is LGHDT and CDR2 is YNNKEL (reference sequence). This CDR3 contains 12 residues. Trimming removed 5 bases at V and 5 bases at J, with 7 bases between. The CDR3 is CASSADRNTIYF. CDR3 bases: TGTGCCAGCAGCGCGGACAGAAACACCATATATTTT.

This chain connects TRBV11-2 to TRBJ1-2, with D possibly matching TRBD1 (6 bases). The CDR3 extends over 15 amino acids. The V gene lost 5 bases and the J gene lost 3 bases, with 16 bases spanning the gap. In germline, CDR1 is SGHAT, CDR2 FQNNGV. As DNA, the CDR3 is TGTGCCAGCAGCCCGGAACGGGGGGCGCACTATGGCTACACCTTC. Translated: CASSPERGAHYGYTF.

This clone has only a few counts. The chain links TRBV2 to TRBJ2-7; no definite D call. CDR3 length: 14 amino acids. V was cut by 7 bases and J by 0 bases, with 13 bases left in between. Germline loops: CDR1 SNHLY, CDR2 FYNNEI. The CDR3 protein is CASIWTPSSYEQYF. CDR3 nucleotide sequence: TGTGCCAGCATTTGGACCCCGAGCTCCTACGAGCAGTACTTC.

The chain joins TRBV11-2 to TRBJ1-1, with 7 bases identical to TRBD1. The CDR3 is 15 amino acids. Germline CDR1 reads SGHAT; CDR2 reads FQNNGV. After removal of 5 bases from V and 2 bases from J, the junction contained 8 bases not matched to a gene. The CDR3 sequence: CASSPLGGGNTEAFF. The DNA of the CDR3 is TGTGCCAGCAGCCCTTTGGGAGGGGGCAACACTGAAGCTTTCTTT.

This chain links TRBV24-1 with TRBJ2-2; TRBD1 is a possible D gene (6 bases). Germline CDR1 KGHDR, CDR2 SFDVKD. The CDR3 loop spans 13 amino acids. V lost 4 bases and J lost 10, with 12 bases in between. CDR3 sequence: CATSDIPGQELFF. The CDR3 coding sequence is TGTGCCACCAGTGACATACCGGGACAGGAGCTGTTTTTT.

The V call is TRBV7-8, the J call TRBJ2-2, with D possibly being TRBD2 (5 bases). CDR1 and CDR2 (germline): SGHVS, FQNEAQ. The CDR3 loop spans 14 amino acids. Trimming took off 5 bases at V and 6 bases at J, with 13 bases between the two ends. The CDR3 protein is CASSRHGVPGELFF. The CDR3 bases are TGTGCCAGCAGCCGACACGGGGTCCCCGGGGAGCTGTTTTTT.

This CDR3 reads CASIAAANLYEQYF. The CDR3 DNA follows: TGTGCCAGCATCGCCGCTGCTAACCTCTACGAGCAGTACTTC. V and J are TRBV5-5 and TRBJ2-7, with D unclear. The V gene's germline CDR1 is SGHKS and CDR2 YYEKEE (reference sequence). V was trimmed by 6 bases and J by 3 bases, leaving 16 bases between them. CDR3 size: 14 residues.

The chain recombines TRBV20-1 with TRBJ1-2; D is ambiguous. Trimming took 3 bases from V and 8 from J, leaving 10 bases between them. The CDR3 length is 11 residues. The germline V gene encodes CDR1 DFQATT and CDR2 SNEGSKA (reference sequence). The CDR3 nucleotides read TGCAGTGCTAGGAGTCAGCGGGGCTACACCTTC. Residues: CSARSQRGYTF.